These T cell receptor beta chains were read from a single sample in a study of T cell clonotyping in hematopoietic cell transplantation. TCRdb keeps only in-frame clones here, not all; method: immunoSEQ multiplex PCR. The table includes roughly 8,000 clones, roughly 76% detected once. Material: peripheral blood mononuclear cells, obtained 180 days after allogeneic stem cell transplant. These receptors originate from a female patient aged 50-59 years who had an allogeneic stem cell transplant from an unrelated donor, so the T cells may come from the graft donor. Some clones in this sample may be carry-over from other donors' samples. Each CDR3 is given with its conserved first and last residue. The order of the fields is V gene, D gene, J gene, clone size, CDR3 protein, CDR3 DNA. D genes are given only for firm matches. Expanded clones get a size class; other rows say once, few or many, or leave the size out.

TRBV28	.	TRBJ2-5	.	CASSPPGETQYF	TGTGCCAGCAGTCCCCCCGGAGAGACCCAGTACTTC
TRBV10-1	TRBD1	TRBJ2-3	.	CASSEWQGALTDTQYF	TGCGCCAGCAGTGAGTGGCAGGGGGCCCTCACAGATACGCAGTATTTT
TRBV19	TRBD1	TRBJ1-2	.	CATRDVTTGALNYGYTF	TGTGCCACCCGTGATGTCACGACAGGGGCCCTTAACTATGGCTACACCTTC
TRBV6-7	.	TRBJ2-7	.	CASSYSETRELDYEQYF	TGTGCCAGCAGTTATTCGGAGACTCGCGAACTCGACTACGAGCAGTACTTC
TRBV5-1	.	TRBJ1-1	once	CASSSNTEAFF	TGCGCCAGCAGCTCGAACACTGAAGCTTTCTTT
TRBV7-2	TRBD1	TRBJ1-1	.	CASSLAVTIGQGVGLNTEAFF	TGTGCCAGCAGCTTAGCGGTCACCATCGGACAGGGGGTTGGTTTGAACACTGAAGCTTTCTTT
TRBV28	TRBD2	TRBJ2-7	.	CASSSGTRYYEQYF	TGTGCCAGCAGTTCGGGGACTAGGTATTACGAGCAGTACTTC
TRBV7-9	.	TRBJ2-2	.	CASRGTDTGELFF	TGTGCCAGCAGAGGGACGGACACCGGGGAGCTGTTTTTT
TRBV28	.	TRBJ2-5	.	CASSTWQHQETQYF	TGTGCCAGCAGTACATGGCAGCACCAAGAGACCCAGTACTTC
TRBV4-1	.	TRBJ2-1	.	CASSQVRLLEYNEQFF	TGCGCCAGCAGCCAAGTACGCCTCCTAGAGTACAATGAGCAGTTCTTC
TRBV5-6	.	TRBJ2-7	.	CASSLGRGAGYEQYF	TGTGCCAGCAGCTTGGGGCGCGGGGCCGGCTACGAGCAGTACTTC
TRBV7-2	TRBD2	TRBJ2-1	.	CASVRLAGASEQFF	TGTGCCAGCGTTCGACTAGCGGGAGCCAGTGAGCAGTTCTTC
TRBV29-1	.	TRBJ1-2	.	CSVHRDNYGYTF	TGCAGCGTGCACAGGGATAACTATGGCTACACCTTC
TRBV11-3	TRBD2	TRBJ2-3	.	CASSLGLAVEGTQYF	TGTGCCAGCAGCTTAGGACTAGCGGTGGAAGGTACGCAGTATTTT
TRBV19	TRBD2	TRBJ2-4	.	CASSTRGGSKNIQYF	TGTGCCAGTAGTACCCGGGGGGGCAGCAAAAACATTCAGTACTTC
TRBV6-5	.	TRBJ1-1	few	CASSYSSRETFF	TGTGCCAGCAGTTACTCGTCACGAGAGACTTTCTTT
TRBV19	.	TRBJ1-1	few	CASSMTYVIEAFF	TGTGCCAGTAGTATGACGTACGTCATTGAAGCTTTCTTT
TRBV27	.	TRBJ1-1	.	CASSFYRTTNTEAFF	TGTGCCAGCAGTTTTTACCGGACAACGAACACTGAAGCTTTCTTT
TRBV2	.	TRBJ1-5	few	CASSELDRSNQPQHF	TGTGCCAGCAGTGAATTAGATAGAAGCAATCAGCCCCAGCATTTT
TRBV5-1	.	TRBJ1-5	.	CASSLSGPGSQPQHF	TGCGCCAGCAGCTTGAGTGGGCCGGGGAGTCAGCCCCAGCATTTT
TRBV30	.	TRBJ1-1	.	CAMKVMANTEAFF	TGTGCCATGAAAGTTATGGCGAACACTGAAGCTTTCTTT
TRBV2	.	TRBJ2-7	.	CASSEIGDTSYEQYF	TGTGCCAGCAGTGAAATCGGCGATACCTCCTACGAGCAGTACTTC
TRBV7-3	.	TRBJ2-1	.	CASSLGRHEQFF	TGTGCCAGCAGCTTAGGGAGACATGAGCAGTTCTTC
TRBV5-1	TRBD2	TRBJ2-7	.	CASSLAGSGPTYEQYF	TGCGCCAGCAGCTTGGCGGGTAGCGGGCCGACCTACGAGCAGTACTTC
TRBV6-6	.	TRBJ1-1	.	CASSYSRFWDTEAFF	TGTGCCAGCAGTTACTCCCGTTTCTGGGACACTGAAGCTTTCTTT
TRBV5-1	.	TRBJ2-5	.	CASRSGPQETQYF	TGCGCCAGCAGATCGGGGCCCCAAGAGACCCAGTACTTC
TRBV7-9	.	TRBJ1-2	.	CASSANFTRRRGYTF	TGTGCCAGCAGCGCAAACTTCACGCGGCGCCGTGGCTACACCTTC
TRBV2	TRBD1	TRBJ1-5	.	CASSFRQGGNQPQHF	TGTGCCAGCAGCTTTAGACAGGGGGGCAATCAGCCCCAGCATTTT
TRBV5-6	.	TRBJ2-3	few	CASGPRTDTQYF	TGTGCCAGCGGCCCCCGCACAGATACGCAGTATTTT
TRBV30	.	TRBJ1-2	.	CAGNREAVNGYTF	TGTGCCGGCAACAGGGAAGCTGTCAATGGCTACACCTTC
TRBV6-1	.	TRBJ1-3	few	CASSASEGSGNTIYF	TGTGCCAGCAGTGCGTCCGAGGGCTCTGGAAACACCATATATTTT
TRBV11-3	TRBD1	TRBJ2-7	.	CASSPARTGAKTYEQYF	TGTGCCAGCAGCCCCGCCCGGACAGGGGCGAAGACCTACGAGCAGTACTTC
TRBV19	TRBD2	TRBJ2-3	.	CASSGSGTGTDTQYF	TGTGCCAGTAGTGGTAGCGGGACGGGCACAGATACGCAGTATTTT
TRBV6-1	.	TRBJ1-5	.	CASRGTGNNQPQHF	TGTGCCAGCAGGGGGACGGGGAACAATCAGCCCCAGCATTTT
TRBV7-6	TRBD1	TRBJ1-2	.	CASSPADRVAGYTF	TGTGCCAGCAGCCCCGCGGACAGGGTGGCTGGCTACACCTTC
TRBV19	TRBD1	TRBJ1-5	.	CASRTPTGLSNQPQHF	TGTGCCAGTCGGACCCCGACAGGGTTGAGCAATCAGCCCCAGCATTTT
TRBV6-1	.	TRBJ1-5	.	CASSESGGNQPQHF	TGTGCCAGCAGTGAATCGGGGGGCAATCAGCCCCAGCATTTT
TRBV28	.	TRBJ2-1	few	CATHLGDWFF	TGTGCCACCCATTTGGGAGATTGGTTCTTC
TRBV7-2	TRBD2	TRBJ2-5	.	CASSLAPAGISETQYF	TGTGCCAGCAGCTTAGCGCCAGCGGGGATTTCAGAGACCCAGTACTTC
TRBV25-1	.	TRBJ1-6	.	CASSQLSGPGGSPLHF	TGTGCCAGCAGTCAACTTTCCGGCCCCGGGGGTTCACCCCTCCACTTT
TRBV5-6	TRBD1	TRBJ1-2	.	CASSSGQGTFDYGYTF	TGTGCCAGCAGCTCGGGACAGGGGACATTTGACTATGGCTACACCTTC
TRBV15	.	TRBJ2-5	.	CATSTRTGQETQYF	TGTGCCACCAGCACTAGGACTGGCCAAGAGACCCAGTACTTC
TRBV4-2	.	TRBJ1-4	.	CASSLQNAGGLGEKLFF	TGTGCCAGCAGCCTACAAAATGCCGGGGGGCTGGGCGAAAAACTGTTTTTT
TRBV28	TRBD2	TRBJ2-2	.	CASSLPPPAGAGGELFF	TGTGCCAGCAGTTTACCCCCTCCAGCGGGGGCGGGCGGGGAGCTGTTTTTT
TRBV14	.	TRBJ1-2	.	CASSRRRGAGGYTF	TGTGCCAGCAGCCGTCGTCGGGGGGCGGGAGGCTACACCTTC
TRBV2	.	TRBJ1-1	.	CASRANSWGNTEAFF	TGTGCCAGCAGAGCAAATAGCTGGGGGAACACTGAAGCTTTCTTT
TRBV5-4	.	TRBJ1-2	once	CASSFRRSLSYYGYTF	TGTGCCAGCAGCTTTCGCCGGAGCCTAAGTTACTATGGCTACACCTTC